This T cell receptor (beta chain) was obtained from a study of blood T cell repertoires in COVID-19. The repertoire was sequenced with immunoSEQ multiplex PCR; TCRdb's copy has only in-frame clones and lacks some. Of a few hundred thousand clones listed, roughly four fifths were seen once; the top ten hold 3.4%. The germline V gene has CDR1 LGHDT and CDR2 YNNKEL (reference sequence). The CDR3 runs 10 residues. V lost 11 bases and J lost 12, with 14 bases in between. The sample comprised PBMCs or T cells enriched from blood (not recorded which). This receptor was obtained from a man aged 45-65 years who had recovered from COVID-19. The chain uses TRBV3-1 (or the pseudogene TRBV3-2) and TRBJ2-1; D may be TRBD2 (5 bases). The CDR3 sequence is CACGEGGQFF. The CDR3 nucleotides are TGTGCCTGCGGAGAGGGCGGGCAGTTCTTC.